The sequence of this TCR beta chain was determined in a study of cytomegalovirus exposure and HLA in healthy donors. Study background: Most genotyped donors, around four fifths of about 400, had Caucasian-associated genetic ancestry.

This clone was detected only a few times. Its antigen is unidentified. Regarding the study as a whole: In an earlier analysis, productive rearrangement rates for most beta V segments clustered near 87% or 30%. It emerged from a later analysis that several of the most significant clusters appeared to be linked to common viral pathogens.

The PCR made use of 60 Vbeta and 13 Jbeta primers. TCRdb keeps only in-frame clones here, not all; method: immunoSEQ multiplex PCR. This table holds 120,000 or so clones, approximately 17% found once. The clonotype originates from a female donor in good health and CMV-seropositive. Sequenced input: PBMCs.

This chain's CDR3 is CASSLSGISGYTF. CDR3 DNA: TGTGCCAGCAGTTTATCGGGCATTTCTGGCTACACCTTC. This chain connects TRBV27 to TRBJ1-2; no reliable D call. The CDR3 totals 13 residues. V was shortened by 0 bases and J by 7 bases, with 9 bases between the two germline ends. Germline V gene sequence: CDR1 MNHEY, CDR2 SMNVEV (reference sequence).